The clone carrying this T cell receptor beta chain was recorded many times. Additional DNA sequences in this sample encode the identical CDR3. Averaging approximately 110 mL, one heparinised blood draw came from each individual donor. There are 13 residues in the CDR3. Germline V gene data show CDR1 as SNHLY and CDR2 as FYNNEI. The germline V and J ends were trimmed by 5 bases and 2 bases, with 9 bases remaining between them. The data stem from a study of beta chain features in type 1 diabetes. The whole isolated RNA underwent reverse transcription, so sequencing captured expressed TCRB transcripts. Assay: immunoSEQ multiplex PCR; the TCRdb copy retains only in-frame clones and omits some. The table has about 290,000 clones, 8% seen once.

The chain couples TRBV2 to TRBJ1-1, with D possibly being TRBD1 (6 bases). Sequenced input: central memory CD4+ T cells from blood. This TCR derives from a woman aged 18-30 years in good health. The CDR3 nucleotides read TGTGCCAGCAGTCAACAGGGAAACACTGAAGCTTTCTTT. Amino acids: CASSQQGNTEAFF.